This record looks at one T cell receptor beta chain sequence and its context. This clone showed up just a few times. Its target antigen remains unknown. Base-call qualities are not available, and no considerably larger clone is one nucleotide away. The sample comes from a study of blood T cell repertoires in COVID-19 (dated by TCRdb to 2018 to 2020). Some background on the complete study: The collaborator samples originated in the United States, Italy and Spain and spanned the acute and convalescent phases of COVID-19. The material from the prospective study consisted of cDNA or gDNA derived from T cells, B-cell-depleted T cells, or PBMCs. Deeply sampled blood TCRbeta repertoires from subjects exposed to, actively infected with, or recovered from COVID-19 were included in the dataset. The repertoires were released in a freely available public database intended as a resource for research on the immune response to SARS-CoV-2. The samples were drawn from two sources: the first 160 participants of the ongoing ImmuneRACE study, and over 950 subjects contributed by 6 global collaborators. The sample metadata nearly always contained a de-identified subject ID, COVID-19 status, age in years and sex. Where available, HLA class I and class II types were taken from metadata supplied by the sample provider and were not determined by assay-based typing.

TCRbeta CDR3 regions were amplified from genomic DNA using the immunoSEQ Assay, a bias-controlled multiplex PCR. As for the original processing: Within the assay, amplification of reference gene primers was used to estimate how many nucleated cells each sample contained. To quantify the absolute abundance of each unique TCRbeta CDR3 rearrangement, sequence reads were collapsed and filtered. For each sample, productive Simpson clonality was calculated by taking the square root of Simpson's diversity index across productive rearrangements. Entries here come from immuneACCESS through TCRdb and include only in-frame sequences with V and J called. Some clones fail to appear in such tables; in the studies checked, an unresolved V gene covers under half of the shortfall, and the cause of the remainder is unknown. Clone size and the V and J calls come from that table; the DNA yielded D and trimming. In all, the sample holds roughly 280,000 clones, and about 90% of those were seen once. Approximately 11% of the sample comes from the top ten.

The study at large found these results: The amount of clinical and demographic metadata varied by source and participant and was provided uncurated.

V sheds 2 bases and J sheds 0 bases, leaving 16 bases between their ends. The CDR3 contains 17 residues, cysteine and phenylalanine counted. Only the CDR3 portion is preserved as DNA: 51 bases, with reading frame beginning at the first base. Via the germline V gene, CDR1 is MNHEY and CDR2 SVGEGT. One collaborating source in Seattle enrolled patients while the patients were actively infected and followed the patients over time throughout the course of disease. Collaborating institutions collected whole blood in K2EDTA tubes following their own protocols. For TCRbeta analysis, collaborator samples were shipped as frozen whole blood, as isolated PBMCs, or as DNA extracted from either sample type.

The TCR was taken from a woman younger than 45 with COVID-19, enrolled during active disease. Sequences were obtained from peripheral blood. The chain links TRBV6-2 or TRBV6-3 with TRBJ1-1; confidence is insufficient to name the D gene. The sequenced DNA is TGTGCCAGCAGTTACCCCAGTTCGCCAGGCATGAACACTGAAGCTTTCTTT. This encodes CASSYPSSPGMNTEAFF.